This is a list of T cell receptor beta chains from one sample in a study of cytomegalovirus exposure and HLA in healthy donors. This table comes from immunoSEQ multiplex PCR, and its TCRdb copy is limited to in-frame clones, with some not included. The sample lists roughly 100,000 clones, roughly four fifths occurring once. Sequencing was done on a sample of PBMCs. These TCRs come from a male donor in good health and CMV-seropositive. Both conserved end residues are trimmed from each CDR3. Fields, in order: V gene, CDR3 protein.

V gene: TRBV7-8
CDR3 protein: ASSFGSTQGESLAYEQY

V gene: TRBV6-5
CDR3 protein: ASSPPGQGYYGYT

V gene: TRBV6-1
CDR3 protein: ASSRDTDTQY

V gene: TRBV19
CDR3 protein: ASSITYRIAYEQY

V gene: TRBV6-4
CDR3 protein: ASSQATNTGELF

V gene: TRBV29-1
CDR3 protein: SGLEISETQY

V gene: TRBV9
CDR3 protein: ASSVAGRQSNTGELF

V gene: TRBV5-1
CDR3 protein: ASSPTGAHYEQY

V gene: TRBV6-5
CDR3 protein: ASSYSRGTTEAF

V gene: TRBV10-1
CDR3 protein: ASSEGAYSYEQY

V gene: TRBV29-1
CDR3 protein: SVGASVTDTQY

V gene: TRBV7-6
CDR3 protein: ASSLGLDTGELF

V gene: TRBV4-1
CDR3 protein: ASSPRFTGPYEQY

V gene: TRBV18
CDR3 protein: ASSPWDRGGEQY

V gene: TRBV30
CDR3 protein: AWTRGGSGNTIY

V gene: TRBV28
CDR3 protein: ASSSRTGTYGYT

V gene: TRBV4-1
CDR3 protein: ASSQALGFEQF

V gene: TRBV19
CDR3 protein: ASSISTRPNIQY

V gene: TRBV25-1
CDR3 protein: ASSEYSTEAF

V gene: TRBV7-9
CDR3 protein: ASISGFYGTDSYEQY

V gene: TRBV5-8
CDR3 protein: ASSLAGRGSSEQY

V gene: TRBV2
CDR3 protein: ASSLRLAGLYEQY

V gene: TRBV5-1
CDR3 protein: ASRYQGGNTEAF

V gene: TRBV28
CDR3 protein: ASSLRAEGYT

V gene: TRBV5-4
CDR3 protein: ASTFGASGRSGQF

V gene: TRBV28
CDR3 protein: ASTGGGGYYGYT

V gene: TRBV27
CDR3 protein: ASSYFTGELF

V gene: TRBV10-3
CDR3 protein: AISTGLNTEAF

V gene: TRBV7-2
CDR3 protein: ASSLRKTYEQY